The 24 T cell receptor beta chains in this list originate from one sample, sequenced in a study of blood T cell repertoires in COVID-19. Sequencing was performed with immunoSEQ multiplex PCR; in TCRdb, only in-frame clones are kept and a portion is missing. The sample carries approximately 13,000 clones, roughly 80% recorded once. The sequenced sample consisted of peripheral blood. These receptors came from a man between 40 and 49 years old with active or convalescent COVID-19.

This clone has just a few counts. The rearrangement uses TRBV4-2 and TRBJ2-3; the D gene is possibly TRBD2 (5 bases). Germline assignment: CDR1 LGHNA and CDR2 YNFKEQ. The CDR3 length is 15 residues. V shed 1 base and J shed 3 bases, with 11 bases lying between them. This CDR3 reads CASSQAGRTTDTQYF. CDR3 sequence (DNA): TGTGCCAGCAGCCAAGCGGGGAGAACAACAGATACGCAGTATTTT.

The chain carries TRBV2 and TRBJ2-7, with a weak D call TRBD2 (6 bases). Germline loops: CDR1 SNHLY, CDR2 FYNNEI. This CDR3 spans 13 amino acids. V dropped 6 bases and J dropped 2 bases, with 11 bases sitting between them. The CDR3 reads CASRERATYEQYF. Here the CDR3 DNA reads TGTGCCAGCAGGGAGCGGGCCACCTACGAGCAGTACTTC.

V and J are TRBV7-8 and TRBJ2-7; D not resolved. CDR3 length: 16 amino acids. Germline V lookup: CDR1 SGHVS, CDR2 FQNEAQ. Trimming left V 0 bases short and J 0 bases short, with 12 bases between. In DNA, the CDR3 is TGTGCCAGCAGCTTAGCGGTCTCCCAGAACTCCTACGAGCAGTACTTC. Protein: CASSLAVSQNSYEQYF.

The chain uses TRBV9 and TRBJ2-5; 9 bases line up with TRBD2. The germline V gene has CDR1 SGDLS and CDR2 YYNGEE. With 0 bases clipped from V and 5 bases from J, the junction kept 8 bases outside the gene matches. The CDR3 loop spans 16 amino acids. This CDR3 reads CASSVDGGGGEETQYF. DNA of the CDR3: TGTGCCAGCAGCGTAGATGGAGGCGGGGGGGAGGAGACCCAGTACTTC.

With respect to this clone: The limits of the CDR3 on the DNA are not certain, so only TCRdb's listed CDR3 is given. The CDR3 sequence is CATSVPEVNQPQHF. The rearrangement links TRBV24-1 to TRBJ1-5. Germline values: CDR1 KGHDR, CDR2 SFDVKD. The CDR3 length equals 14 residues, ends included.

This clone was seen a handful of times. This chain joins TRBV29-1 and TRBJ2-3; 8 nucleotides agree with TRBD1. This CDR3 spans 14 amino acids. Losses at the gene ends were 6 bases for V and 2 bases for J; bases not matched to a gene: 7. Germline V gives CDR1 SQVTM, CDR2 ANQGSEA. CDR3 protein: CSVFGQGPTDTQYF. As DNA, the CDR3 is TGCAGCGTCTTTGGACAGGGACCCACAGATACGCAGTATTTT.

The CDR3 loop reads CASSLGTGTNTEAFF. CDR3 DNA: TGTGCCAGCAGTTTAGGGACAGGGACGAACACTGAAGCTTTCTTT. The chain couples TRBV6-5 to TRBJ1-1; TRBD1 aligns across 9 bases. The junction had 4 bases not matched to a gene; V was cut back by 4 bases and J by 1 base. The CDR3 has 15 residues. The germline CDR1 and CDR2 sequences are MNHEY and SVGAGI.

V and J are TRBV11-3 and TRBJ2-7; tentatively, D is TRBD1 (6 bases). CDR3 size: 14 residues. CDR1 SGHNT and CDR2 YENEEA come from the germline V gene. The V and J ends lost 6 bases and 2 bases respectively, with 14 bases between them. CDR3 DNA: TGTGCCAGCAGTGCCAGGGGACCCGCCTACGAGCAGTACTTC. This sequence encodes CASSARGPAYEQYF.

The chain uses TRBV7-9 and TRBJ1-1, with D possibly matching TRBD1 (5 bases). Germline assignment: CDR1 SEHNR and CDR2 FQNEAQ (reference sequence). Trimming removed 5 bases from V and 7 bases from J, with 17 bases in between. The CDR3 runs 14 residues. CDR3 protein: CASSPTFRELEAFF. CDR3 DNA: TGTGCCAGCAGCCCGACCTTCAGGGAACTTGAAGCTTTCTTT.

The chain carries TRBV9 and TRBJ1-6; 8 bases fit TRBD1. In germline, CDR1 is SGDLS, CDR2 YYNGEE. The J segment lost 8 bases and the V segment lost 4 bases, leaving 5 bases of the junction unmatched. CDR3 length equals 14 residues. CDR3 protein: CASSTGQVDSPLHF. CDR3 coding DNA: TGTGCCAGCAGCACGGGACAGGTTGATTCACCCCTCCACTTT.

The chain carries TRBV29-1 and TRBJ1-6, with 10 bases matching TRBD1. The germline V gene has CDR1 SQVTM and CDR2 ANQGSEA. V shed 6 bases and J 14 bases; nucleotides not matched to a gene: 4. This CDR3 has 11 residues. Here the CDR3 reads CSVLGQGTLHF. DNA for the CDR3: TGCAGCGTCCTGGGACAGGGGACCCTCCACTTT.

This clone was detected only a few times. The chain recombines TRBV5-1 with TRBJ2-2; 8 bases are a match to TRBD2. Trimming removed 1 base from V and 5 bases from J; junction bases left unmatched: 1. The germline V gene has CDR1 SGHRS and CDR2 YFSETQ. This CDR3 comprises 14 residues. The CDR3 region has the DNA TGCGCCAGCAGCTTGTCTAGCGGGACCGGGGAGCTGTTTTTT. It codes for CASSLSSGTGELFF. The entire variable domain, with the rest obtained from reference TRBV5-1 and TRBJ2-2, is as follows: KAGVTQTPRYLIKTRGQQVTLSCSPISGHRSVSWYQQTPGQGLQFLFEYFSETQRNKGNFPGRFSGRQFSNSRSEMNVSTLELGDSALYLCASSLSSGTGELFFGEGSRLTVL.

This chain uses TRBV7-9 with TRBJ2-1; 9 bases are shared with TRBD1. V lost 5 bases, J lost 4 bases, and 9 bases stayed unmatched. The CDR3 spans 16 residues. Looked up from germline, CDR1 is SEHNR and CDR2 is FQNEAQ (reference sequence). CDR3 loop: CASSPRPGQGYNEQFF. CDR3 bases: TGTGCCAGCAGCCCCCGACCGGGACAGGGATACAATGAGCAGTTCTTC.

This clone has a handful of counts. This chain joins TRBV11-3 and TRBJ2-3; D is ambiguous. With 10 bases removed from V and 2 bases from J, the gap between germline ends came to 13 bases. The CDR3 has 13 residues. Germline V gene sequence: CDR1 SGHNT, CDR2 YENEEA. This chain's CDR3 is CATALSNTDTQYF. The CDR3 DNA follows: TGTGCCACCGCCCTTTCTAACACAGATACGCAGTATTTT.

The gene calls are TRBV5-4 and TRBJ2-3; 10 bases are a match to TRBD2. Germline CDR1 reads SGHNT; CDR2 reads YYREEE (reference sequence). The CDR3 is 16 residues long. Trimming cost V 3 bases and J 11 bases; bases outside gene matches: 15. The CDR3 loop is CASSSAVLAGARRQYF. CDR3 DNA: TGTGCCAGCAGCTCGGCAGTCCTAGCGGGGGCTAGACGGCAGTATTTT.

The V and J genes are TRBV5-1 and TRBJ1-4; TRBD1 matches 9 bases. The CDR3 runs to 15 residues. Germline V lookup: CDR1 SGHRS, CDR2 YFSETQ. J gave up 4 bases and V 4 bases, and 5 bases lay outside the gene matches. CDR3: CASSAPGQGNEKLFF. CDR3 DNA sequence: TGCGCCAGCAGCGCTCCGGGACAGGGTAATGAAAAACTGTTTTTT.

Here the CDR3 reads CASSFGQGETEAFF. The CDR3 coding sequence is TGTGCCAGCAGCTTTGGACAGGGAGAAACTGAAGCTTTCTTT. The chain couples TRBV11-3 to TRBJ1-1, with 8 bases lining up with TRBD1. There are 14 residues in the CDR3. V gave up 3 bases and J gave up 5 bases; unmatched junction bases: 5. Germline CDR1 SGHNT, CDR2 YENEEA. The full variable domain, completed using reference TRBV11-3 and TRBJ1-1, is EAGVVQSPRYKIIEKKQPVAFWCNPISGHNTLYWYLQNLGQGPELLIRYENEEAVDDSQLPKDRFSAERLKGVDSTLKIQPAELGDSAVYLCASSFGQGETEAFFGQGTRLTVV.

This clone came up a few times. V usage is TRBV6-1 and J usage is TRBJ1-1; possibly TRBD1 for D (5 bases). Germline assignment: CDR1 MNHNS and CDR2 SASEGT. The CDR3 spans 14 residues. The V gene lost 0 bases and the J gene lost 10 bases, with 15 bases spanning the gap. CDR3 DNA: TGTGCCAGCAGTGAAGCGCTTGACAGTTTGGGAGCTTTCTTT. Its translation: CASSEALDSLGAFF.

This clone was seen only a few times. The CDR3 spells CASTPARSSPGELFF. CDR3 coding DNA: TGTGCCAGTACCCCAGCGCGGAGTTCCCCCGGGGAGCTGTTTTTT. The V and J genes are TRBV19 and TRBJ2-2, with D hard to call. Looked up from germline, CDR1 is LNHDA and CDR2 is SQIVND (reference sequence). Deletions cut 7 bases from V and 6 bases from J, with 18 bases between. This CDR3 spans 15 amino acids.

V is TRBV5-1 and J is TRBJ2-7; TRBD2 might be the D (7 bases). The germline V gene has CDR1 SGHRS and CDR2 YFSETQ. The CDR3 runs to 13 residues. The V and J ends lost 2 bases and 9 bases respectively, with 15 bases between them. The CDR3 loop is CASSFEEGEGQYF. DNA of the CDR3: TGCGCCAGCAGCTTCGAGGAGGGGGAGGGGCAGTACTTC. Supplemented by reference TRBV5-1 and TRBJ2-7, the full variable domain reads KAGVTQTPRYLIKTRGQQVTLSCSPISGHRSVSWYQQTPGQGLQFLFEYFSETQRNKGNFPGRFSGRQFSNSRSEMNVSTLELGDSALYLCASSFEEGEGQYFGPGTRLTVT.

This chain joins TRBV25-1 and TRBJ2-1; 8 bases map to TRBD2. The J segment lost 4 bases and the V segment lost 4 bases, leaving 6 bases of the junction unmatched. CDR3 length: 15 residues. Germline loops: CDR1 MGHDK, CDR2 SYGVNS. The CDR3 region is CASSGLAGPYNEQFF. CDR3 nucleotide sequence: TGTGCCAGCAGTGGGCTAGCGGGCCCTTACAATGAGCAGTTCTTC.

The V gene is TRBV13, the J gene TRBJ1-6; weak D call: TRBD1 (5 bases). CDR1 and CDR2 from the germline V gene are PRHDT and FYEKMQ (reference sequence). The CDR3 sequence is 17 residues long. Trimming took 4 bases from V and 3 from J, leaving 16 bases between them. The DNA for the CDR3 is TGTGCCAGCAGCTCCGGGGGTAGCAGCCGCTATAATTCACCCCTCCACTTT. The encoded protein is CASSSGGSSRYNSPLHF.

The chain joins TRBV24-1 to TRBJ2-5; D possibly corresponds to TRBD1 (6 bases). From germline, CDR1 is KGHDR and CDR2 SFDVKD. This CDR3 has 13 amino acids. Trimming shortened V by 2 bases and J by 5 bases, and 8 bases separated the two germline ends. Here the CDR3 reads CATSDYRGETQYF. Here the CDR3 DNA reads TGTGCCACCAGTGATTATAGGGGGGAGACCCAGTACTTC.

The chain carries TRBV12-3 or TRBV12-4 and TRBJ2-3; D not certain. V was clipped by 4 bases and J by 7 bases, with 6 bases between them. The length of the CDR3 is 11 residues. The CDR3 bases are TGTGCCAGCAGTTCCCCTCATACGCAGTATTTT. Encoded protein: CASSSPHTQYF.